This T cell receptor (beta chain) was documented in a study of Ad26.COV2.S vaccination and SARS-CoV-2 variants. Turning to the study itself: Trial arm assignment for the donor was COV1001 Ad26.COV2.S. Study outcomes and limitations: Comparable non-spike TCR breadth was observed in vaccine and placebo recipients. People who got the vaccine had more spike-specific TCR breadth than people who got placebo.

TCRdb keeps only in-frame clones here, not all; method: immunoSEQ multiplex PCR. Of roughly 250,000 clones detected, approximately 88% appear once; the ten largest clones hold less than 3.5%. Described treatment: some 20 received Ad26.COV2.S at low or high dose, single or two shots; 5 received placebo; per-sample allocation not given. Each sample was drawn 63 days after the first injection (of vaccine or placebo). CDR3 size: 14 residues. Per germline, CDR1 MNHEY and CDR2 SVGAGI. V lost 6 bases, J lost 5 bases, and 13 bases lay in between. This clone has just a few counts. What it binds is not known. Sequencing used peripheral blood, obtained in a trial of Ad26.COV2.S vaccine versus placebo. This TCR was recovered from a person aged 18-60 years who received the Ad26.COV2.S COVID-19 vaccine or a placebo. The chain couples TRBV6-5 to TRBJ1-4, with no clear D. The CDR3 DNA is TGTGCCAGCAGAAATCAGCAGCTGAATGAAAAACTGTTTTTT. Its protein product is CASRNQQLNEKLFF.